One sample yielded the 27 T cell receptor beta chains listed below, sequenced in a study of cytomegalovirus exposure and HLA in healthy donors. 13 Jbeta primers and 60 Vbeta primers were used for the PCR. The table came from immunoSEQ multiplex PCR; TCRdb's copy has only in-frame clones and leaves some out. The table records some 190,000 clones, 65% to 85% of them present only once. The sequenced sample consisted of PBMCs. The receptors were sampled from a woman aged 18-29 years in good health and CMV-seronegative.

For this clone: At the DNA level, this CDR3 is encoded by other sequences in the same sample as well. V usage is TRBV29-1 and J usage is TRBJ1-1; TRBD1 matches 11 bases. Germline V gene data show CDR1 as SQVTM and CDR2 as ANQGSEA. This CDR3 spans 12 amino acids. J was trimmed by 5 bases and V by 6 bases; bases with no gene match: 2. CDR3 sequence reads: CSVGTGGTEAFF. DNA of the CDR3: TGCAGCGTAGGGACAGGGGGGACTGAAGCTTTCTTT.

This sequence joins TRBV19 and TRBJ1-5, with 7 positions matching TRBD1. The CDR3 spans 15 residues. CDR1 is LNHDA and CDR2 is SQIVND in the germline V gene (reference sequence). V trimming: 7 bases; J trimming: 0 bases; junction bases outside the gene matches: 6. The CDR3 DNA follows: TGTGCCAGTACCACAGGGGAGCATAGCAATCAGCCCCAGCATTTT. This encodes CASTTGEHSNQPQHF.

This chain uses TRBV4-3 with TRBJ1-1, with 10 positions matching TRBD1. With V trimmed by 4 bases and J by 4 bases, 0 bases remained unmatched. In germline, CDR1 is LGHNA, CDR2 YSLEER. The CDR3 is 13 residues long. In DNA form, the CDR3 reads TGCGCCAGCAGCCGGGACAGGGGCACTGAAGCTTTCTTT. This encodes CASSRDRGTEAFF.

The V and J genes are TRBV28 and TRBJ1-5; 7 bases are shared with TRBD1. Trimming took 3 bases from V and 0 from J; bases not matched to a gene: 8. Germline CDR1 is MDHEN and CDR2 is SYDVKM. This CDR3 has 17 residues. CDR3 region: CASSFEGADYSNQPQHF. CDR3 in DNA: TGTGCCAGCAGTTTTGAGGGGGCCGATTATAGCAATCAGCCCCAGCATTTT.

This chain uses TRBV19 with TRBJ1-1; D is perhaps TRBD1 (5 bases). Trimming removed 5 bases at V and 8 bases at J, with 21 bases between. This CDR3 contains 15 residues. Per germline, CDR1 LNHDA and CDR2 SQIVND (reference sequence). The CDR3 is CASSGGTAGRAEAFF. The DNA of the CDR3 is TGTGCCAGTAGTGGCGGGACTGCGGGCCGGGCGGAAGCTTTCTTT.

For the CDR3, the DNA is TGTGCCAGCTCACCCGAGCGATCTCGACAGGGGTTTGGCTACACCTTC. Its translation is CASSPERSRQGFGYTF. The genes are TRBV18 and TRBJ1-2, with 8 positions matching TRBD1. The CDR3 is 16 amino acids. V was pared by 3 bases and J by 7 bases, with 13 bases of the junction left unmatched. Germline V gene lookup returns CDR1 KGHSH and CDR2 LQKENI.

The V and J genes are TRBV5-1 and TRBJ2-5; 12 bases are shared with TRBD1. V shed 7 bases and J 3 bases; nucleotides not matched to a gene: 4. CDR1 and CDR2 from the germline V gene are SGHRS and YFSETQ. The CDR3 runs to 14 residues. The CDR3 nucleotides read TGCGCCAGCCGAGGGACAGGGGGCGAAGAGACCCAGTACTTC. Translated, it gives CASRGTGGEETQYF.

The chain is built from TRBV5-5 and TRBJ2-7; a weak D match, TRBD1 (7 bases). The germline gives CDR1 SGHKS, CDR2 YYEKEE (reference sequence). The CDR3 is 17 residues long. The V end was cut by 3 bases, the J end by 4 bases, with 23 bases between. This CDR3 reads CASSSGVDRLRGYEQYF. The CDR3 nucleotides are TGTGCCAGCAGCTCGGGGGTGGACAGGCTTCGGGGTTACGAGCAGTACTTC.

The chain is built from TRBV14 and TRBJ1-2, with D unclear. Germline assignment: CDR1 SGHDN and CDR2 FVKESK. The CDR3 has 14 residues. V lost 4 bases to trimming and J lost 2 bases, with 11 bases between them. The CDR3 nucleotides are TGTGCCAGCAGCCTTACCCCGCGGAACTATGGCTACACCTTC. It codes for CASSLTPRNYGYTF.

This sequence joins TRBV18 and TRBJ2-3; maybe TRBD2 (7 bases). Germline values: CDR1 KGHSH, CDR2 LQKENI. The CDR3 has 16 residues. V dropped 6 bases and J dropped 6 bases, with 22 bases sitting between them. The CDR3 DNA reads as TGTGCCAGCTCTCAGATCGGTGGGGGGGCCTTGGATACGCAGTATTTT. Protein sequence: CASSQIGGGALDTQYF.

The gene calls are TRBV6-6 and TRBJ1-2, with D uncertain. Germline V gene lookup returns CDR1 MNHNY and CDR2 SVGAGI (reference sequence). V was trimmed by 11 bases and J by 3 bases, leaving 13 bases between them. The CDR3 loop spans 12 amino acids. CDR3 protein: CAAGRGDYGYTF. The CDR3 DNA sequence: TGTGCCGCGGGCCGGGGTGACTATGGCTACACCTTC.

The rearrangement uses TRBV6-5 and TRBJ1-3; the D gene is possibly TRBD1 (5 bases). The CDR3 totals 16 residues. Trimming cost V 4 bases and J 0 bases, with 13 bases left between them. The germline gives CDR1 MNHEY, CDR2 SVGAGI. This chain's CDR3 is CASSSLTAISGNTIYF. The DNA of the CDR3 is TGTGCCAGCAGTTCATTGACAGCTATCTCTGGAAACACCATATATTTT.

The chain employs TRBV2 and TRBJ1-5; no clear D. The V end lost 3 bases, the J end lost 0 bases, and 6 bases lay between the germline ends. CDR3 size: 14 residues. Germline lookup yields CDR1 SNHLY and CDR2 FYNNEI. CDR3 nucleotides: TGTGCCAGCAGTGACTCTTATAGCAATCAGCCCCAGCATTTT. Its translation is CASSDSYSNQPQHF.

The chain couples TRBV27 to TRBJ1-1; D is perhaps TRBD1 (5 bases). CDR1 MNHEY and CDR2 SMNVEV come from the germline V gene (reference sequence). V shed 2 bases and J shed 8 bases, with 9 bases lying between them. The CDR3 consists of 12 residues. CDR3 loop: CASSLAGGEAFF. CDR3 nucleotide sequence: TGTGCCAGCAGTTTAGCGGGGGGGGAAGCTTTCTTT.

The chain employs TRBV18 and TRBJ1-1; 8 bases line up with TRBD1. Germline values: CDR1 KGHSH, CDR2 LQKENI. CDR3 length: 13 amino acids. J gave up 3 bases and V 10 bases, and 7 bases lay outside the gene matches. The CDR3 reads CATLAGQDTEAFF. The CDR3 DNA follows: TGTGCCACGTTGGCGGGACAGGACACTGAAGCTTTCTTT.

This sequence joins TRBV28 and TRBJ1-4; no reliable D call. V was clipped by 5 bases and J by 8 bases, with 6 bases between them. From germline, CDR1 is MDHEN and CDR2 SYDVKM. This CDR3 contains 11 residues. The DNA of the CDR3 is TGTGCCAGCAGTCCCGGGGAAAAACTGTTTTTT. Its translation is CASSPGEKLFF. Using reference TRBV28 and TRBJ1-4 for the parts outside the CDR3, the full variable domain is DVKVTQSSRYLVKRTGEKVFLECVQDMDHENMFWYRQDPGLGLRLIYFSYDVKMKEKGDIPEGYSVSREKKERFSLILESASTNQTSMYLCASSPGEKLFFGSGTQLSVL.

This chain connects TRBV6-4 to TRBJ1-2, with 8 bases identical to TRBD1. Germline trimming cut 3 bases from V and 4 bases from J; bases unmatched to any gene: 7. CDR1 is MRHNA and CDR2 is SNTAGT in the germline V gene. The CDR3 length is 15 residues. The CDR3 reads CASSDGNGQGYGYTF. Written as DNA, the CDR3 is TGTGCCAGCAGTGATGGGAATGGACAGGGCTATGGCTACACCTTC.

The rearrangement links TRBV7-8 to TRBJ2-6; maybe TRBD2 (5 bases). From germline, CDR1 is SGHVS and CDR2 FQNEAQ. V was shortened by 9 bases and J by 7 bases, with 10 bases between the two germline ends. The CDR3 totals 12 residues. This CDR3 is CASLLAANVLTF. The CDR3 coding sequence is TGTGCCAGTCTCCTAGCTGCCAACGTCCTGACTTTC.

This rearrangement joins TRBV25-1 to TRBJ1-2, with unresolved D. Germline V CDR1 and CDR2: MGHDK, SYGVNS. V was shortened by 4 bases and J by 2 bases, with 8 bases between the two germline ends. This CDR3 region has 13 residues. In DNA, the CDR3 is TGTGCCAGCAGTGGCCAGAACAACTATGGCTACACCTTC. Its protein is CASSGQNNYGYTF.

The chain has TRBV27 and TRBJ1-1, with 9 bases identical to TRBD1. Losses at the gene ends were 6 bases for V and 1 base for J; bases not matched to a gene: 6. This CDR3 region has 15 residues. CDR1 is MNHEY and CDR2 is SMNVEV in the germline V gene (reference sequence). The CDR3 nucleotides are TGTGCCAGCAGCTCGCGGGACAGGGAGAACACTGAAGCTTTCTTT. As protein: CASSSRDRENTEAFF.

This clone was observed a single time. This chain joins TRBV30 and TRBJ1-5; 7 bases align to TRBD1. With 7 bases clipped from V and 2 bases from J, the junction kept 14 bases outside the gene matches. Germline V gene lookup returns CDR1 GTSNPN and CDR2 SVGIG (reference sequence). The CDR3 is 16 residues long. CDR3 in amino acids: CAFDTRRGLGNQPQHF. CDR3 DNA: TGTGCCTTCGATACCCGTAGGGGGCTTGGCAATCAGCCCCAGCATTTT. The full variable domain, in which reference TRBV30 and TRBJ1-5 provide the parts outside the CDR3, is SQTIHQWPATLVQPVGSPLSLECTVEGTSNPNLYWYRQAAGRGLQLLFYSVGIGQISSEVPQNLSASRPQDRQFILSSKKLLLSDSGFYLCAFDTRRGLGNQPQHFGDGTRLSIL.

A few counts support this clone. The chain carries TRBV10-1 and TRBJ2-6; no firm D call. Deletions cut 10 bases from V and 2 bases from J, with 6 bases between. In germline, CDR1 is WNHNN, CDR2 SYGVQD (reference sequence). The CDR3 has 12 amino acids. CDR3 coding DNA: TGCGCCACCTCAGCTGGGGCCAACGTCCTGACTTTC. Translating gives CATSAGANVLTF.

The chain combines TRBV28 with TRBJ1-1; 11 bases map to TRBD1. With 7 bases clipped from V and 5 bases from J, the junction kept 12 bases outside the gene matches. CDR1 and CDR2 from the germline V gene are MDHEN and SYDVKM. The length of the CDR3 is 16 residues. The CDR3: CASTAPGQGVGTEAFF. The CDR3 DNA reads TGTGCCAGCACGGCCCCGGGACAGGGGGTGGGTACTGAAGCTTTCTTT.

The chain is built from TRBV6-1 and TRBJ2-3; 9 bases match TRBD1. The V gene's germline CDR1 is MNHNS and CDR2 SASEGT. V lost 2 bases and J lost 3; bases outside the gene matches: 3. This CDR3 spans 15 amino acids. Here the CDR3 DNA reads TGTGCCAGCAGTGAACCGGGACAGGGAACAGATACGCAGTATTTT. Protein product: CASSEPGQGTDTQYF.

The V and J genes are TRBV5-1 and TRBJ1-1; TRBD1 aligns across 9 bases. In germline, CDR1 is SGHRS, CDR2 YFSETQ. The CDR3 contains 17 residues. The V segment lost 4 bases and the J segment 2 bases; nucleotides outside the gene matches: 12. The CDR3 loop reads CASSNPGTGYLNTEAFF. The CDR3 bases are TGCGCCAGCAGCAACCCCGGGACAGGGTATCTAAACACTGAAGCTTTCTTT.

The V call is TRBV6-5, the J call TRBJ2-5, with D possibly matching TRBD1 (5 bases). Germline assignment: CDR1 MNHEY and CDR2 SVGAGI. This CDR3 comprises 16 residues. V gave up 0 bases and J gave up 1 base, with 12 bases separating them. The CDR3 loop is CASSYSGRLGQETQYF. CDR3 nucleotide sequence: TGTGCCAGCAGTTACTCGGGGCGGCTAGGCCAAGAGACCCAGTACTTC.

The sample holds a few counts of this clone. The chain links TRBV7-9 to TRBJ1-2; D not resolved. The CDR3 has 12 amino acids. V was clipped by 3 bases and J by 4 bases, with 6 bases between them. Per germline, CDR1 SEHNR and CDR2 FQNEAQ (reference sequence). CDR3 sequence reads: CASSFNSYGYTF. Here the CDR3 DNA reads TGTGCCAGCAGCTTCAACAGCTATGGCTACACCTTC.